The entry below describes one T cell receptor (beta chain). This specimen comes from a study of OX40 agonist ivuxolimab in advanced cancers. Study summary: The study treated patients with ivuxolimab, an agonistic anti-OX40 (CD134) antibody. Participants could have had prior anti-PD-1, anti-PD-L1 or anti-CTLA-4 therapy, and around 40% had some.

TCRdb's table, derived via immunoSEQ multiplex PCR, lists solely in-frame clones and lacks some. The sample includes approximately 61,000 clones, 75% to 90% of them seen just once. The sequence was collected from an adult with an advanced solid tumor such as melanoma, head and neck, liver or kidney cancer. Sequencing used CD4+ or CD8+ T cells sorted from blood, obtained in a trial of the OX40 agonist ivuxolimab.

CDR3 residues: CASSSQVNTIYF. Written as DNA, the CDR3 is TGTGCCAGCAGCTCTCAGGTGAACACCATATATTTT. V gene TRBV7-9 combines with J gene TRBJ1-3; no reliable D call. This CDR3 is 12 amino acids long. V gave up 4 bases and J gave up 7 bases, with 8 bases separating them. The germline gives CDR1 SEHNR, CDR2 FQNEAQ (reference sequence).